This T cell receptor beta chain derives from a study of blood T cell repertoires in COVID-19. Study overall: Material from acute and convalescent COVID-19 was sourced from the United States, Italy and Spain. Sample material is recorded as cDNA or gDNA derived from T cells, B-cell-depleted T cells, or PBMCs.

CDR1 and CDR2 from the germline V gene are SGHNT and YYREEE (reference sequence). V shed 4 bases and J 7 bases; nucleotides not matched to a gene: 4. This CDR3 is built from 14 residues. This clone was seen at least ten times. Clones were read by immunoSEQ multiplex PCR, and TCRdb kept only the in-frame ones, dropping some. The profile shows 200,000 to 250,000 clones, about 84% of them singletons. The sequence was collected from a human donor in a cohort sampled during active COVID-19. The chain employs TRBV5-4 and TRBJ1-6; 8 bases agree with TRBD1. Sequencing used peripheral blood. The DNA for the CDR3 is TGTGCCAGCAGCCGACAGGGGTCAAATTCACCCCTCCACTTT. It yields the protein CASSRQGSNSPLHF. The whole variable domain, remainder taken from reference TRBV5-4 and TRBJ1-6, is ETGVTQSPTHLIKTRGQQVTLRCSSQSGHNTVSWYQQALGQGPQFIFQYYREEENGRGNFPPRFSGLQFPNYSSELNVNALELDDSALYLCASSRQGSNSPLHFGNGTRLTVT.